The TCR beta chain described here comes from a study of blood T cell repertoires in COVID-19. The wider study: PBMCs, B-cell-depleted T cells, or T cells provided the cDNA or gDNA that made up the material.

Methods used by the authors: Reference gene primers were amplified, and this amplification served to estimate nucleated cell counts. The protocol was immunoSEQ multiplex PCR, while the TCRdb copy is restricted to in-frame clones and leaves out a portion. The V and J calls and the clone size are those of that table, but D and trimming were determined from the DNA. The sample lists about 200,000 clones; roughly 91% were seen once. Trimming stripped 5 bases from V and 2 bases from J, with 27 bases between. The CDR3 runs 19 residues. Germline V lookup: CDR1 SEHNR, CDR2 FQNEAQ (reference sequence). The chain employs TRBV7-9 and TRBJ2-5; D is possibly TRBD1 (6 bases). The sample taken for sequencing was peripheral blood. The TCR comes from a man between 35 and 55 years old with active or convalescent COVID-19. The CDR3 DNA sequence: TGTGCCAGCAGCCCTCGCGTCGGTGGCAGGGGCCGGGTTCAAGAGACCCAGTACTTC. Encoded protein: CASSPRVGGRGRVQETQYF.